One sample yielded the 30 T cell receptor beta chains listed below, sequenced in a study of vaccination effects on CD4 cells after COVID-19. ViraFEST used viral peptide pools to expand antigen-specific CD4+ T cells before sequencing. Around day 10 of culture, CD4+ T cells were separated out. This person caught SARS-CoV-2 sometime from March to December 2020, and PCR testing confirmed the infection. These receptors have no identified antigens. The method was immunoSEQ multiplex PCR; TCRdb's version includes in-frame clones alone and lacks a portion of them. The sample includes 20,000 to 30,000 clones, 69% seen only once; the top ten take less than 20%. Source: CD4+ T cells from PBMCs cultured with SARS-CoV-2 spike peptides, taken before COVID-19 vaccination. Receptors were obtained from a human donor who had a prior SARS-CoV-2 infection.

This rearrangement joins TRBV9 to TRBJ2-3, with 10 bases matching TRBD2. The germline gives CDR1 SGDLS, CDR2 YYNGEE. The CDR3 has 16 residues. The V and J ends lost 3 bases and 3 bases, in that order; junction bases with no gene match: 7. The CDR3 DNA reads as TGTGCCAGCAGCGCCGCCGTAGCGGGGGGAACAGATACGCAGTATTTT. Translated, it gives CASSAAVAGGTDTQYF.

The J gene is TRBJ2-2, the V gene TRBV25-1, with D unclear. V was trimmed by 4 bases and J by 9 bases, leaving 15 bases between them. The CDR3 is made up of 14 amino acids. In germline, CDR1 is MGHDK, CDR2 SYGVNS. CDR3 coding DNA: TGTGCCAGCAGTGCGACTGACGGTTCCTGGGAGCTGTTTTTT. Residues: CASSATDGSWELFF.

The rearrangement joins TRBV4-2 to TRBJ2-3; 7 bases agree with TRBD2. J was trimmed by 0 bases and V by 1 base; bases with no gene match: 4. Germline CDR1 is LGHNA and CDR2 is YNFKEQ. There are 16 residues in the CDR3. DNA for the CDR3: TGTGCCAGCAGCCAAGGTGAAGCGGGAAGCACAGATACGCAGTATTTT. This codes for CASSQGEAGSTDTQYF.

This chain links TRBV5-5 with TRBJ2-7, with 10 nucleotides matching TRBD1. V lost 2 bases and J lost 3; bases outside the gene matches: 8. Germline V lookup: CDR1 SGHKS, CDR2 YYEKEE (reference sequence). The CDR3 totals 16 residues. The CDR3 sequence: CASSLTPGQGSYEQYF. In DNA, the CDR3 is TGTGCCAGCAGCTTAACCCCGGGACAGGGGAGCTACGAGCAGTACTTC.

The DNA of the CDR3 is TGCGCCAGCAGCCAATATGGTCTCTTATACAATGAGCAGTTCTTC. Its translation: CASSQYGLLYNEQFF. The chain employs TRBV4-3 and TRBJ2-1; D remains ambiguous. The germline V gene has CDR1 LGHNA and CDR2 YSLEER. CDR3 length: 15 residues. The germline V and J ends were trimmed by 2 bases and 4 bases, with 12 bases remaining between them.

A few counts support this clone. The rearrangement links TRBV4-2 to TRBJ1-5; no definite D call. Germline-derived CDR1 and CDR2 are LGHNA and YNFKEQ. V lost 0 bases to trimming and J lost 5 bases, with 5 bases between them. The CDR3 length is 13 residues. The CDR3 loop reads CASSQDRYQPQHF. The CDR3 DNA sequence: TGTGCCAGCAGCCAAGATCGGTATCAGCCCCAGCATTTT.

This sequence joins TRBV5-6 and TRBJ1-3; the D gene is possibly TRBD1 (5 bases). Trimming cost V 5 bases and J 2 bases, with 11 bases left between them. This CDR3 is 14 amino acids long. CDR1 SGHDT and CDR2 YYEEEE come from the germline V gene. The CDR3 DNA follows: TGTGCCAGCAGTCAGGGAGTCCCTGGAAACACCATATATTTT. This codes for CASSQGVPGNTIYF.

The gene calls are TRBV5-1 and TRBJ2-7; the match to TRBD2 covers 11 bases. With 3 bases clipped from V and 6 bases from J, the junction kept 8 bases outside the gene matches. The CDR3 extends over 15 amino acids. Germline V lookup: CDR1 SGHRS, CDR2 YFSETQ. The CDR3 bases are TGCGCCAGCAGCTCGACTAGCGGGACGCCCTTCGAGCAGTACTTC. Translated, it gives CASSSTSGTPFEQYF.

Only a few counts were recorded for this clone. This chain connects TRBV4-1 to TRBJ2-3; D gene unclear. The V end lost 3 bases, the J end lost 0 bases, and 7 bases lay between the germline ends. Germline CDR1 MGHRA, CDR2 YSYEKL. The CDR3 runs to 14 residues. The CDR3 nucleotides are TGCGCCAGCAGCCATGCGGCTAGCACAGATACGCAGTATTTT. Translation gives CASSHAASTDTQYF.

The chain recombines TRBV9 with TRBJ2-5; a possible D gene is TRBD2 (5 bases). The CDR3 contains 16 residues. Germline V lookup: CDR1 SGDLS, CDR2 YYNGEE. Trimming cost V 0 bases and J 3 bases, with 15 bases left between them. The CDR3 protein is CASSVGLATPKETQYF. In nucleotides, the CDR3 is TGTGCCAGCAGCGTAGGGTTAGCGACCCCAAAAGAGACCCAGTACTTC.

The chain combines TRBV7-8 with TRBJ2-7; 10 nucleotides line up with TRBD2. This CDR3 is 15 amino acids long. With 5 bases clipped from V and 3 bases from J, the junction kept 7 bases outside the gene matches. Germline-derived CDR1 and CDR2 are SGHVS and FQNEAQ. In DNA, the CDR3 is TGTGCCAGCAGCAGAATAGCGGGAGGTATCTACGAGCAGTACTTC. It yields the protein CASSRIAGGIYEQYF.

The chain carries TRBV7-3 and TRBJ2-3; 10 bases map to TRBD2. The CDR3 extends over 15 amino acids. Trimming removed 3 bases from V and 5 bases from J; junction bases left unmatched: 5. Germline V CDR1 and CDR2: SGHTA, FQGTGA. In DNA form, the CDR3 reads TGTGCCAGCAGCTTGCTAGCGGGAGCAGAAGATACGCAGTATTTT. Its translation: CASSLLAGAEDTQYF.

This chain connects TRBV5-4 to TRBJ2-7; no reliable D call. CDR3 size: 15 residues. The germline V gene has CDR1 SGHNT and CDR2 YYREEE (reference sequence). Deletions cut 6 bases from V and 0 bases from J, with 16 bases between. The CDR3: CASTPGVSGSYEQYF. CDR3 DNA sequence: TGTGCCAGCACCCCCGGAGTATCGGGCTCCTACGAGCAGTACTTC.

In its sample, this clone was seen a few times. This chain links TRBV28 with TRBJ1-6; the match to TRBD1 covers 9 bases. From germline, CDR1 is MDHEN and CDR2 SYDVKM. The V segment lost 4 bases and the J segment 8 bases; nucleotides outside the gene matches: 12. This CDR3 contains 17 residues. The CDR3 DNA follows: TGTGCCAGCAGTTCCCACTCAGGACAGGGGAGGTATTCACCCCTCCACTTT. It encodes CASSSHSGQGRYSPLHF.

The V call is TRBV7-2, the J call TRBJ2-1; D remains unclear. Germline V lookup: CDR1 SGHTA, CDR2 FQGNSA. V was trimmed by 1 base and J by 3 bases, leaving 1 base between them. The CDR3 contains 12 residues. CDR3 in amino acids: CASSLVYNEQFF. DNA of the CDR3: TGTGCCAGCAGCTTAGTCTACAATGAGCAGTTCTTC.

The DNA for the CDR3 is TGTGCCAGCTCCTTTTCAGGGCTTAATGAAAAACTGTTTTTT. Amino acid sequence: CASSFSGLNEKLFF. The J gene is TRBJ1-4, the V gene TRBV18; tentatively, D is TRBD1 (5 bases). With 6 bases removed from V and 4 bases from J, the gap between germline ends came to 12 bases. The CDR3 extends over 14 amino acids. Germline loops: CDR1 KGHSH, CDR2 LQKENI.

This chain connects TRBV27 to TRBJ1-6; tentatively, D is TRBD1 (6 bases). The V end was cut by 1 base, the J end by 9 bases, with 13 bases between. The CDR3 is 15 amino acids. The germline V gene encodes CDR1 MNHEY and CDR2 SMNVEV (reference sequence). The CDR3 DNA follows: TGTGCCAGCAGTTTATTGGCCAGGGGAGGTTCACCCCTCCACTTT. The encoded protein is CASSLLARGGSPLHF.

The rearrangement links TRBV20-1 to TRBJ2-1; TRBD2 aligns across 12 bases. The CDR3 is 16 residues long. Losses at the gene ends were 3 bases for V and 7 bases for J; bases not matched to a gene: 10. Germline CDR1 DFQATT, CDR2 SNEGSKA (reference sequence). This CDR3 reads CSASLPSGRAGNEQFF. In DNA, the CDR3 is TGCAGTGCTAGTTTGCCTAGCGGGAGGGCGGGGAATGAGCAGTTCTTC.

This rearrangement joins TRBV18 to TRBJ1-2; TRBD1 agrees at 9 bases. CDR3 length: 15 amino acids. The V gene's germline CDR1 is KGHSH and CDR2 LQKENI. Germline trimming cut 1 base from V and 5 bases from J; bases unmatched to any gene: 5. DNA for the CDR3: TGTGCCAGCTCACCACGGCGGACAGGGGTTTATGGCTACACCTTC. This sequence encodes CASSPRRTGVYGYTF.

This rearrangement joins TRBV30 to TRBJ2-5; the match to TRBD2 covers 11 bases. V dropped 3 bases and J dropped 4; count of bases not matched to a gene: 1. This CDR3 is 13 amino acids long. Germline V lookup: CDR1 GTSNPN, CDR2 SVGIG (reference sequence). The CDR3: CAWSGLAGETQYF. The CDR3 coding sequence is TGTGCCTGGAGCGGACTAGCGGGAGAGACCCAGTACTTC.

In this sample, this clone turned up a few times. The chain has TRBV5-1 and TRBJ2-7, with D tentatively TRBD1 (5 bases). Trimming removed 0 bases from V and 6 bases from J, with 10 bases in between. This CDR3 spans 13 amino acids. From germline, CDR1 is SGHRS and CDR2 YFSETQ. The CDR3 nucleotides read TGCGCCAGCAGCTTGGACAGGTTCGGCGAGCAGTACTTC. It is translated as CASSLDRFGEQYF.

This sequence joins TRBV13 and TRBJ2-7; the match to TRBD2 covers 9 bases. Losses at the gene ends were 5 bases for V and 6 bases for J; bases not matched to a gene: 17. Germline CDR1 PRHDT, CDR2 FYEKMQ (reference sequence). The CDR3 has 17 residues. For the CDR3, the DNA is TGTGCCAGCAGCAGAGGGTCGTATAGCGGGAGCATCGGCGAGCAGTACTTC. As protein: CASSRGSYSGSIGEQYF.

The chain links TRBV25-1 to TRBJ2-1; possible D gene TRBD1, 6 bases. V lost 7 bases to trimming and J lost 0 bases, with 13 bases between them. Germline V CDR1 and CDR2: MGHDK, SYGVNS. CDR3 length: 15 residues. CDR3 coding DNA: TGTGCCAGCACTGGACAGTCGAGCTCCTACAATGAGCAGTTCTTC. Its translation: CASTGQSSSYNEQFF.

This chain links TRBV6-6 with TRBJ2-7; 9 bases map to TRBD1. Germline CDR1 and CDR2: MNHNY and SVGAGI (reference sequence). This CDR3 region has 15 residues. V dropped 2 bases and J dropped 3; count of bases not matched to a gene: 5. In nucleotides, the CDR3 is TGTGCCAGCAGTTACCCGGGACAGGGTAACTACGAGCAGTACTTC. Translated, it gives CASSYPGQGNYEQYF.

The chain carries TRBV11-2 and TRBJ2-6; D is unclear. CDR3 size: 11 residues. The germline V gene encodes CDR1 SGHAT and CDR2 FQNNGV. This CDR3 is CADSGANVLTF. CDR3 DNA: TGTGCGGACTCTGGGGCCAACGTCCTGACTTTC.

The chain uses TRBV5-1 and TRBJ2-3, with D uncertain. Trimming cost V 4 bases and J 6 bases, with 9 bases left between them. From germline, CDR1 is SGHRS and CDR2 YFSETQ. The CDR3 length is 12 residues. CDR3 loop: CASSPPGDTQYF. In DNA form, the CDR3 reads TGCGCCAGCAGCCCACCCGGGGATACGCAGTATTTT.

CDR3 amino acids: CASSPVIGELFF. Here the CDR3 DNA reads TGTGCCAGCTCCCCCGTCATCGGGGAGCTGTTTTTT. V is TRBV18 and J is TRBJ2-2; D is ambiguous. CDR1 is KGHSH and CDR2 is LQKENI in the germline V gene. Trimming removed 6 bases at V and 7 bases at J, with 9 bases between. The length of the CDR3 is 12 residues.

V gene TRBV6-1 combines with J gene TRBJ1-3; D not resolved. Germline V lookup: CDR1 MNHNS, CDR2 SASEGT. The length of the CDR3 is 15 residues. The V gene lost 5 bases and the J gene lost 0 bases, with 11 bases spanning the gap. CDR3 residues: CASSSAGYSGNTIYF. The CDR3 region has the DNA TGTGCCAGCAGTTCCGCAGGCTACTCTGGAAACACCATATATTTT.

J is TRBJ1-4 and V is TRBV19; D unresolved. V shed 7 bases and J shed 7 bases, with 13 bases lying between them. Germline assignment: CDR1 LNHDA and CDR2 SQIVND (reference sequence). This CDR3 region has 13 residues. CDR3 DNA sequence: TGTGCCAGTAAATTTAGCGAGGCTGAAAAACTGTTTTTT. Residues: CASKFSEAEKLFF.

The chain couples TRBV19 to TRBJ1-2, with TRBD1 identical over 9 bases. This CDR3 region has 16 residues. The germline V gene encodes CDR1 LNHDA and CDR2 SQIVND (reference sequence). V lost 7 bases and J lost 4; bases outside the gene matches: 13. This chain's CDR3 is CASTNNGQGKGYGYTF. CDR3 nucleotides: TGTGCCAGTACCAATAACGGACAGGGGAAGGGCTATGGCTACACCTTC.